This is a list of T cell receptor beta chains from one sample in a study of long-term antiretroviral therapy in people with HIV. Generated by immunoSEQ multiplex PCR, the TCRdb table keeps only in-frame clones and is missing some. The sample holds some 20,000 clones; more than 70% are singletons and the top ten take around 10%. Sequenced material: unsorted PBMCs, taken around 2.5 years after starting antiretroviral therapy. The receptors here all came from a middle-aged man with HIV. Both conserved end residues are part of each CDR3. D genes are given only for firm matches. Some rows have no size entry. The others give once, few or many, or a class for an expanded clone.

v_call	j_call	d_call	clone_size	cdr3_aa	cdr3_nt
TRBV5-6	TRBJ1-1	TRBD1	once	CASSARDRGRWKPEAFF	TGTGCCAGCAGCGCCCGGGACAGGGGGCGATGGAAACCTGAAGCTTTCTTT
TRBV27	TRBJ1-5	NA	once	CASSWGANQPQHF	TGTGCCAGCAGTTGGGGGGCCAATCAGCCCCAGCATTTT
TRBV19	TRBJ2-1	TRBD2	NA	CASSIDSLAVYNEQFF	TGTGCCAGTAGTATAGATTCACTAGCGGTTTACAATGAGCAGTTCTTC
TRBV5-1	TRBJ2-3	TRBD2	NA	CASSLGSGGAVYTQYF	TGCGCCAGCAGCTTGGGTAGCGGGGGGGCAGTATATACGCAGTATTTT
TRBV11-3	TRBJ2-3	NA	NA	CASSLVAGGQSDTQYF	TGTGCCAGCAGCTTAGTCGCCGGGGGCCAATCAGATACGCAGTATTTT
TRBV5-4	TRBJ2-7	TRBD1	NA	CASSYGTGVEQYF	TGTGCCAGCAGTTATGGGACAGGGGTCGAGCAGTACTTC
TRBV27	TRBJ2-7	NA	NA	CASSFPSSYEQYF	TGTGCCAGCAGTTTCCCCAGCTCCTACGAGCAGTACTTC
TRBV6-1	TRBJ1-1	NA	NA	CASSEDAGFLMNTEAFF	TGTGCCAGCAGTGAAGACGCAGGGTTCCTAATGAACACTGAAGCTTTCTTT
TRBV28	TRBJ2-3	NA	NA	CASSSRDTQYF	TGTGCCAGCAGTTCCCGAGATACGCAGTATTTT
TRBV11-1	TRBJ1-2	TRBD1	NA	CASTGQGNYGYTF	TGTGCCAGCACCGGACAGGGGAACTATGGCTACACCTTC
TRBV18	TRBJ2-7	NA	NA	CASSPASGPSYYEQYF	TGTGCCAGCTCACCCGCCTCCGGGCCATCCTACTACGAGCAGTACTTC
TRBV25-1	TRBJ2-5	NA	NA	CASSEFRGEETQYF	TGTGCCAGCAGTGAATTTAGGGGGGAAGAGACCCAGTACTTC
TRBV12-5	TRBJ2-7	NA	once	CASGPGSYEQYF	TGTGCTAGTGGCCCCGGGAGCTACGAGCAGTACTTC
TRBV27	TRBJ2-7	NA	NA	CASSSSGPTYEQYF	TGTGCCAGCAGTTCGTCGGGCCCAACCTACGAGCAGTACTTC
TRBV18	TRBJ2-5	NA	NA	CASSPSVLGGETQYF	TGTGCCAGCTCACCTTCTGTACTAGGTGGTGAGACCCAGTACTTC
TRBV14	TRBJ1-2	NA	NA	CASSQDFPHGYTF	TGTGCCAGCAGCCAAGATTTCCCCCATGGCTACACCTTC
TRBV10-2	TRBJ1-5	NA	NA	CASSVLGTKRGQPQHF	TGCGCCAGCAGCGTCCTCGGGACAAAAAGGGGTCAGCCCCAGCATTTT
TRBV7-3	TRBJ2-5	NA	NA	CASSFGASETQYF	TGTGCCAGCAGCTTCGGGGCGTCAGAGACCCAGTACTTC
TRBV4-3	TRBJ2-1	TRBD1	NA	CASSQSGQNEQFF	TGCGCCAGCAGCCAATCGGGACAGAATGAGCAGTTCTTC
TRBV27	TRBJ1-2	NA	medium-sized	CASSFSFGTQMETF	TGTGCCAGCAGTTTTTCTTTTGGGACCCAAATGGAGACCTTC
TRBV7-3	TRBJ1-4	TRBD1	once	CASSLDRVGNEKLFF	TGTGCCAGCAGCCTAGACAGGGTAGGGAATGAAAAACTGTTTTTT
TRBV19	TRBJ2-3	TRBD1	NA	CASSGQGVQYF	TGTGCCAGTAGTGGACAGGGGGTGCAGTATTTT
TRBV19	TRBJ1-1	NA	NA	CASSKGGLGTEAFF	TGTGCCAGTAGTAAAGGGGGGCTAGGGACTGAAGCTTTCTTT
TRBV2	TRBJ2-7	TRBD1	NA	CASSGDRVHLYEQYF	TGTGCCAGCAGTGGTGACAGGGTCCATTTATACGAGCAGTACTTC
TRBV7-2	TRBJ2-3	NA	NA	CASADRQTDTQYF	TGTGCCAGCGCGGACAGACAGACAGATACGCAGTATTTT
TRBV21-1	TRBJ1-4	NA	NA	CASITGLFNEKLFF	TGTGCCAGCATCACGGGACTGTTCAATGAAAAACTGTTTTTT
TRBV4-3	TRBJ2-7	TRBD2	NA	CASSQDSGLAGPVGEQYF	TGCGCCAGCAGCCAAGACTCAGGGCTAGCGGGGCCGGTTGGCGAGCAGTACTTC
TRBV7-6	TRBJ1-6	NA	NA	CASSPSGSSYNSPLHF	TGTGCCAGCAGCCCCAGCGGGTCCTCCTATAATTCACCCCTCCACTTT
TRBV5-1	TRBJ1-1	TRBD1	NA	CASSLAVGTGRMNTEAFF	TGCGCCAGCAGCTTGGCGGTTGGGACAGGCCGTATGAACACTGAAGCTTTCTTT
TRBV7-2	TRBJ2-7	NA	NA	CASSRTGSSYEQYF	TGTGCCAGCAGCCGGACGGGTAGCTCCTACGAGCAGTACTTC
TRBV18	TRBJ2-2	TRBD2	NA	CASSPSGLPGLAGGNTGELFF	TGTGCCAGCTCCCCTAGCGGCCTACCGGGACTAGCGGGAGGAAACACCGGGGAGCTGTTTTTT
TRBV15	TRBJ2-7	NA	NA	CATSREGVTYEQYF	TGTGCCACCAGCAGAGAAGGGGTAACCTACGAGCAGTACTTC
TRBV6-5	TRBJ2-5	NA	NA	CASSYSRITTETQYF	TGTGCCAGCAGTTACTCGCGCATTACCACAGAGACCCAGTACTTC
TRBV28	TRBJ2-2	NA	NA	CASTSQLGELFF	TGTGCCAGCACCAGCCAACTCGGGGAGCTGTTTTTT
TRBV14	TRBJ1-4	NA	once	CASSQDISPRGSTNEKLFF	TGTGCCAGCAGCCAAGATATATCGCCCAGGGGATCGACTAATGAAAAACTGTTTTTT
TRBV7-9	TRBJ2-3	NA	NA	CASGLLDSQYF	TGTGCCAGCGGATTACTAGATTCGCAGTATTTT
TRBV9	TRBJ2-2	NA	NA	CASSVGGTNTGELFF	TGTGCCAGCAGCGTAGGCGGGACCAACACCGGGGAGCTGTTTTTT
TRBV5-1	TRBJ2-7	NA	NA	CASSLDRAPYYEQYF	TGCGCCAGCAGCTTGGACCGGGCACCTTACTACGAGCAGTACTTC
TRBV5-4	TRBJ1-1	NA	NA	CASSTQGGGNTEAFF	TGTGCCAGCAGCACACAAGGCGGCGGGAACACTGAAGCTTTCTTT
TRBV6-6	TRBJ2-1	TRBD1	NA	CASTQGSSYNEQFF	TGTGCCAGCACACAGGGGAGCTCCTACAATGAGCAGTTCTTC
TRBV5-4	TRBJ1-2	TRBD1	NA	CASSPGQGLYGYTF	TGTGCCAGCAGCCCAGGACAGGGGCTTTATGGCTACACCTTC
TRBV9	TRBJ2-7	NA	NA	CASSVGGAAYEQYF	TGTGCCAGCAGCGTAGGGGGGGCGGCGTACGAGCAGTACTTC
TRBV7-2	TRBJ2-7	NA	NA	CASSPGTYEQYF	TGTGCCAGCAGCCCCGGGACCTACGAGCAGTACTTC
TRBV19	TRBJ2-1	TRBD1	once	CASRQGRDNEQFF	TGTGCCAGTCGACAGGGACGGGACAATGAGCAGTTCTTC
TRBV25-1	TRBJ2-3	TRBD2	NA	CASSGLAGRWATDTQYF	TGTGCCAGCAGCGGACTAGCGGGTCGGTGGGCCACAGATACGCAGTATTTT
TRBV28	TRBJ2-3	TRBD2	NA	CASSLLAGADTQYF	TGTGCCAGCAGTTTATTAGCGGGAGCAGATACGCAGTATTTT